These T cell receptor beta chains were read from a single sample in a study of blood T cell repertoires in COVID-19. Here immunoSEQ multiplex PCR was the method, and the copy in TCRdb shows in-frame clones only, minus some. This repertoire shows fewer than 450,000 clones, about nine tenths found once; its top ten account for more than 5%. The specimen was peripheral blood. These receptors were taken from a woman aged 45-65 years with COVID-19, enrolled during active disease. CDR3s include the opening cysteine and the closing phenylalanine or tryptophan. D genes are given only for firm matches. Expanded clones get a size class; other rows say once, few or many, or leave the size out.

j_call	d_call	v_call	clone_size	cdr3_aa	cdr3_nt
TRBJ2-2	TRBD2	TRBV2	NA	CASSYPGLADYTGELFF	TGTGCCAGCAGTTACCCGGGACTAGCGGATTACACCGGGGAGCTGTTTTTT
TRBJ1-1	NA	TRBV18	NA	CASSPGHPEVSAFF	TGTGCCAGCTCACCCGGCCATCCGGAGGTGTCAGCTTTCTTT
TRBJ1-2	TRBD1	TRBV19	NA	CASSIYGTGGKANYGYTF	TGTGCCAGTAGTATATACGGGACAGGGGGCAAAGCTAACTATGGCTACACCTTC
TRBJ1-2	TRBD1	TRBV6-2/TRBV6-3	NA	CASSYPDRANGYTF	TGTGCCAGCAGTTATCCGGACAGGGCGAATGGCTACACCTTC
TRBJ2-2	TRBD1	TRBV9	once	CASSVQGATGELFF	TGTGCCAGCAGCGTTCAGGGGGCCACCGGGGAGCTGTTTTTT
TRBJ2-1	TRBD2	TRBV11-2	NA	CASSLRLAGANEQFF	TGTGCCAGCAGCCTCCGACTAGCGGGAGCGAATGAGCAGTTCTTC
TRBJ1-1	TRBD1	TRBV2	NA	CAGSGQGNTEAFF	TGTGCCGGTTCTGGACAGGGGAACACTGAAGCTTTCTTT
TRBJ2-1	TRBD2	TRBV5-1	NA	CASSFISGSGGNEQFF	TGCGCCAGCAGCTTCATTAGCGGGAGTGGAGGCAATGAGCAGTTCTTC
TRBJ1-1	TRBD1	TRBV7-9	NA	CASSYRGNTEAFF	TGTGCCAGCAGCTACAGGGGGAACACTGAAGCTTTCTTT
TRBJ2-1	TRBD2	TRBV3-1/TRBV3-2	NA	CASSQGPSGSSEQFF	TGTGCCAGCAGCCAAGGGCCTAGCGGGAGTTCTGAGCAGTTCTTC
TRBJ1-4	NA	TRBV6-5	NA	CASRDYGSTNEKLFF	TGTGCCAGCAGGGACTACGGATCAACTAATGAAAAACTGTTTTTT
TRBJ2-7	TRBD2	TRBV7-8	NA	CASTGASGLIYF	TGTGCCAGCACTGGGGCTAGCGGATTAATCTACTTC
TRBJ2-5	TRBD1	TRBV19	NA	CASSTTGQGVETQYF	TGTGCCAGTAGTACTACGGGACAGGGGGTCGAGACCCAGTACTTC
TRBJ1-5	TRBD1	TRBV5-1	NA	CASSPTEGQGNQPQHF	TGCGCCAGCAGCCCCACGGAAGGACAGGGCAATCAGCCCCAGCATTTT
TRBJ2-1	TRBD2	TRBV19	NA	CASSSLSGRAGEQFF	TGTGCCAGTAGTAGCCTAAGCGGGAGGGCCGGGGAGCAGTTCTTC
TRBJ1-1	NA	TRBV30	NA	CAWSDGGLNTEAFF	TGTGCCTGGAGTGACGGGGGGCTGAACACTGAAGCTTTCTTT
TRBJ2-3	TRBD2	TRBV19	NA	CASGLAGGDTQYF	TGTGCCAGCGGACTAGCGGGAGGTGATACGCAGTATTTT
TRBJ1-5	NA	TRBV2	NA	CASSVSSRGTEPQHF	TGTGCCAGCAGTGTAAGCTCCAGGGGCACGGAGCCCCAGCATTTT
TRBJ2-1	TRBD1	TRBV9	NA	CASSAAAGGYEQFF	TGTGCCAGCAGCGCCGCCGCAGGGGGCTATGAGCAGTTCTTC
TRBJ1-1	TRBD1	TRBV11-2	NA	CASSQWTGGKVTEAFF	TGTGCCAGCAGCCAATGGACAGGGGGTAAGGTCACTGAAGCTTTCTTT
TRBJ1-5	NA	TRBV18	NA	CASSPAGDQPQHF	TGTGCCAGCTCACCTGCGGGGGATCAGCCCCAGCATTTT
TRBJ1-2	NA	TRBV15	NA	CATSRGTQPGYTF	TGTGCCACCAGCAGAGGGACACAACCTGGCTACACCTTC
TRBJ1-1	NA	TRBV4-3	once	CASSQGGQDTEAFF	TGCGCCAGCAGCCAAGGGGGCCAGGACACTGAAGCTTTCTTT
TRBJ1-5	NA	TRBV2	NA	CASSEEQGSNQPQHF	TGTGCCAGCAGTGAAGAACAGGGCTCCAATCAGCCCCAGCATTTT
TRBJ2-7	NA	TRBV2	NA	CATTTDSYEQYF	TGTGCCACCACCACGGACTCTTACGAGCAGTACTTC
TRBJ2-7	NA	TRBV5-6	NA	CASIAGVNSYEQYF	TGTGCCAGCATAGCAGGGGTAAACTCCTACGAGCAGTACTTC
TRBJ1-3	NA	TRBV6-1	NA	CASSEGPRSPGNTIYF	TGTGCCAGCAGTGAAGGTCCCAGATCACCTGGAAACACCATATATTTT
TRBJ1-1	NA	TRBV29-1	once	CSVEERGGTEAFF	TGCAGCGTTGAAGAGCGGGGAGGCACTGAAGCTTTCTTT
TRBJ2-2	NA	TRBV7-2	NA	CASSQTGRAGELFF	TGTGCCAGCAGCCAGACAGGCAGGGCCGGGGAGCTGTTTTTT
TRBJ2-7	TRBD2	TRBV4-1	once	CASSQGLAGVPGSYEQYF	TGCGCCAGCAGCCAGGGACTAGCGGGAGTCCCCGGTAGCTACGAGCAGTACTTC
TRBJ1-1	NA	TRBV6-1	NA	CASSDSRTVMNTEAFF	TGTGCCAGCAGTGATTCCCGGACAGTCATGAACACTGAAGCTTTCTTT
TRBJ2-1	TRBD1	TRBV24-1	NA	CATSDTTGKKFF	TGTGCCACCAGTGATACGACAGGGAAGAAGTTCTTC
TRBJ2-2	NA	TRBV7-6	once	CASSLRIGDSDGNTGELFF	TGTGCCAGCAGCCTAAGAATAGGGGATTCAGATGGTAACACCGGGGAGCTGTTTTTT
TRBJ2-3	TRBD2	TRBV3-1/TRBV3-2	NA	CASSQEMGVAGGTDTQYF	TGTGCCAGCAGCCAAGAAATGGGAGTGGCGGGAGGGACAGATACGCAGTATTTT
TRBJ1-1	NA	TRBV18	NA	CASSQSGESTEAFF	TGTGCCAGCTCACAGTCAGGGGAGAGCACTGAAGCTTTCTTT
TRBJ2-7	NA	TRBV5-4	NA	CASSSNSGVDEQYF	TGTGCCAGCAGCTCAAATTCGGGGGTGGACGAGCAGTACTTC
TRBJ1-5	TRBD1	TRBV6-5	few	CASTRDRAGNQPQHF	TGTGCCAGCACCCGGGACAGGGCTGGAAATCAGCCCCAGCATTTT
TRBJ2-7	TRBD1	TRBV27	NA	CASSLGQGFYEQYF	TGTGCCAGCAGCCTGGGACAGGGCTTCTACGAGCAGTACTTC
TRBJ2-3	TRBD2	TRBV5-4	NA	CASSSRLAASTDTQYF	TGTGCCAGCAGCTCCAGACTAGCGGCCAGCACAGATACGCAGTATTTT
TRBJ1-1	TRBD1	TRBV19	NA	CASRDFGQGDFTEAFF	TGTGCCAGTAGGGACTTCGGACAGGGGGATTTTACTGAAGCTTTCTTT
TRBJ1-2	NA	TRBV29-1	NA	CSVWARAAQNYGYTF	TGCAGCGTCTGGGCCAGGGCGGCGCAGAACTATGGCTACACCTTC
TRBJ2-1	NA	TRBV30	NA	CAWSVSGLWSPEQFF	TGTGCCTGGAGTGTAAGCGGACTTTGGTCCCCCGAGCAGTTCTTC
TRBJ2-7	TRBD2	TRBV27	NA	CASSLSVGASGRGYEQYF	TGTGCCAGCAGTTTATCTGTTGGGGCTAGCGGGAGAGGGTACGAGCAGTACTTC
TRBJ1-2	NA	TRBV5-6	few	CASSSRLFLRTF	TGTGCCAGCAGCTCGAGACTGTTTTTACGGACCTTC
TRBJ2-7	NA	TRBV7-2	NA	CASSLHTDVFYEQYF	TGTGCCAGCAGCTTACATACAGACGTTTTCTACGAGCAGTACTTC